The clone carrying this TCR beta chain occurred a few times. RNA transcripts yielded amplified TCR beta CDR3 regions. The TCR CDR3 was amplified in a first-round RT-PCR using the HTBI primer set. TCRdb analysed the multiplex PCR reads with MiXCR anew, one entry per CDR3 protein. The sample lists about 250,000 distinct CDR3 sequences, 20% to 25% seen once, with over 55% in the top ten. The data are from a study of T cells in Graves' hyperthyroidism and ophthalmopathy. This CDR3 comprises 14 residues. The V end was cut by 3 bases, the J end by 9 bases, with 15 bases between. Germline V gene lookup returns CDR1 GTSNPN and CDR2 SVGIG (reference sequence).

The TCR was taken from a man aged 25 to 40 with Graves' ophthalmopathy. The chain carries TRBV30 and TRBJ1-6; D might be TRBD1 (5 bases). Input material: blood. CDR3 DNA sequence: TGTGCCTGGAGAATGGGGCCTTTCGGTTCACCCCTCCACTTT. Its protein is CAWRMGPFGSPLHF.